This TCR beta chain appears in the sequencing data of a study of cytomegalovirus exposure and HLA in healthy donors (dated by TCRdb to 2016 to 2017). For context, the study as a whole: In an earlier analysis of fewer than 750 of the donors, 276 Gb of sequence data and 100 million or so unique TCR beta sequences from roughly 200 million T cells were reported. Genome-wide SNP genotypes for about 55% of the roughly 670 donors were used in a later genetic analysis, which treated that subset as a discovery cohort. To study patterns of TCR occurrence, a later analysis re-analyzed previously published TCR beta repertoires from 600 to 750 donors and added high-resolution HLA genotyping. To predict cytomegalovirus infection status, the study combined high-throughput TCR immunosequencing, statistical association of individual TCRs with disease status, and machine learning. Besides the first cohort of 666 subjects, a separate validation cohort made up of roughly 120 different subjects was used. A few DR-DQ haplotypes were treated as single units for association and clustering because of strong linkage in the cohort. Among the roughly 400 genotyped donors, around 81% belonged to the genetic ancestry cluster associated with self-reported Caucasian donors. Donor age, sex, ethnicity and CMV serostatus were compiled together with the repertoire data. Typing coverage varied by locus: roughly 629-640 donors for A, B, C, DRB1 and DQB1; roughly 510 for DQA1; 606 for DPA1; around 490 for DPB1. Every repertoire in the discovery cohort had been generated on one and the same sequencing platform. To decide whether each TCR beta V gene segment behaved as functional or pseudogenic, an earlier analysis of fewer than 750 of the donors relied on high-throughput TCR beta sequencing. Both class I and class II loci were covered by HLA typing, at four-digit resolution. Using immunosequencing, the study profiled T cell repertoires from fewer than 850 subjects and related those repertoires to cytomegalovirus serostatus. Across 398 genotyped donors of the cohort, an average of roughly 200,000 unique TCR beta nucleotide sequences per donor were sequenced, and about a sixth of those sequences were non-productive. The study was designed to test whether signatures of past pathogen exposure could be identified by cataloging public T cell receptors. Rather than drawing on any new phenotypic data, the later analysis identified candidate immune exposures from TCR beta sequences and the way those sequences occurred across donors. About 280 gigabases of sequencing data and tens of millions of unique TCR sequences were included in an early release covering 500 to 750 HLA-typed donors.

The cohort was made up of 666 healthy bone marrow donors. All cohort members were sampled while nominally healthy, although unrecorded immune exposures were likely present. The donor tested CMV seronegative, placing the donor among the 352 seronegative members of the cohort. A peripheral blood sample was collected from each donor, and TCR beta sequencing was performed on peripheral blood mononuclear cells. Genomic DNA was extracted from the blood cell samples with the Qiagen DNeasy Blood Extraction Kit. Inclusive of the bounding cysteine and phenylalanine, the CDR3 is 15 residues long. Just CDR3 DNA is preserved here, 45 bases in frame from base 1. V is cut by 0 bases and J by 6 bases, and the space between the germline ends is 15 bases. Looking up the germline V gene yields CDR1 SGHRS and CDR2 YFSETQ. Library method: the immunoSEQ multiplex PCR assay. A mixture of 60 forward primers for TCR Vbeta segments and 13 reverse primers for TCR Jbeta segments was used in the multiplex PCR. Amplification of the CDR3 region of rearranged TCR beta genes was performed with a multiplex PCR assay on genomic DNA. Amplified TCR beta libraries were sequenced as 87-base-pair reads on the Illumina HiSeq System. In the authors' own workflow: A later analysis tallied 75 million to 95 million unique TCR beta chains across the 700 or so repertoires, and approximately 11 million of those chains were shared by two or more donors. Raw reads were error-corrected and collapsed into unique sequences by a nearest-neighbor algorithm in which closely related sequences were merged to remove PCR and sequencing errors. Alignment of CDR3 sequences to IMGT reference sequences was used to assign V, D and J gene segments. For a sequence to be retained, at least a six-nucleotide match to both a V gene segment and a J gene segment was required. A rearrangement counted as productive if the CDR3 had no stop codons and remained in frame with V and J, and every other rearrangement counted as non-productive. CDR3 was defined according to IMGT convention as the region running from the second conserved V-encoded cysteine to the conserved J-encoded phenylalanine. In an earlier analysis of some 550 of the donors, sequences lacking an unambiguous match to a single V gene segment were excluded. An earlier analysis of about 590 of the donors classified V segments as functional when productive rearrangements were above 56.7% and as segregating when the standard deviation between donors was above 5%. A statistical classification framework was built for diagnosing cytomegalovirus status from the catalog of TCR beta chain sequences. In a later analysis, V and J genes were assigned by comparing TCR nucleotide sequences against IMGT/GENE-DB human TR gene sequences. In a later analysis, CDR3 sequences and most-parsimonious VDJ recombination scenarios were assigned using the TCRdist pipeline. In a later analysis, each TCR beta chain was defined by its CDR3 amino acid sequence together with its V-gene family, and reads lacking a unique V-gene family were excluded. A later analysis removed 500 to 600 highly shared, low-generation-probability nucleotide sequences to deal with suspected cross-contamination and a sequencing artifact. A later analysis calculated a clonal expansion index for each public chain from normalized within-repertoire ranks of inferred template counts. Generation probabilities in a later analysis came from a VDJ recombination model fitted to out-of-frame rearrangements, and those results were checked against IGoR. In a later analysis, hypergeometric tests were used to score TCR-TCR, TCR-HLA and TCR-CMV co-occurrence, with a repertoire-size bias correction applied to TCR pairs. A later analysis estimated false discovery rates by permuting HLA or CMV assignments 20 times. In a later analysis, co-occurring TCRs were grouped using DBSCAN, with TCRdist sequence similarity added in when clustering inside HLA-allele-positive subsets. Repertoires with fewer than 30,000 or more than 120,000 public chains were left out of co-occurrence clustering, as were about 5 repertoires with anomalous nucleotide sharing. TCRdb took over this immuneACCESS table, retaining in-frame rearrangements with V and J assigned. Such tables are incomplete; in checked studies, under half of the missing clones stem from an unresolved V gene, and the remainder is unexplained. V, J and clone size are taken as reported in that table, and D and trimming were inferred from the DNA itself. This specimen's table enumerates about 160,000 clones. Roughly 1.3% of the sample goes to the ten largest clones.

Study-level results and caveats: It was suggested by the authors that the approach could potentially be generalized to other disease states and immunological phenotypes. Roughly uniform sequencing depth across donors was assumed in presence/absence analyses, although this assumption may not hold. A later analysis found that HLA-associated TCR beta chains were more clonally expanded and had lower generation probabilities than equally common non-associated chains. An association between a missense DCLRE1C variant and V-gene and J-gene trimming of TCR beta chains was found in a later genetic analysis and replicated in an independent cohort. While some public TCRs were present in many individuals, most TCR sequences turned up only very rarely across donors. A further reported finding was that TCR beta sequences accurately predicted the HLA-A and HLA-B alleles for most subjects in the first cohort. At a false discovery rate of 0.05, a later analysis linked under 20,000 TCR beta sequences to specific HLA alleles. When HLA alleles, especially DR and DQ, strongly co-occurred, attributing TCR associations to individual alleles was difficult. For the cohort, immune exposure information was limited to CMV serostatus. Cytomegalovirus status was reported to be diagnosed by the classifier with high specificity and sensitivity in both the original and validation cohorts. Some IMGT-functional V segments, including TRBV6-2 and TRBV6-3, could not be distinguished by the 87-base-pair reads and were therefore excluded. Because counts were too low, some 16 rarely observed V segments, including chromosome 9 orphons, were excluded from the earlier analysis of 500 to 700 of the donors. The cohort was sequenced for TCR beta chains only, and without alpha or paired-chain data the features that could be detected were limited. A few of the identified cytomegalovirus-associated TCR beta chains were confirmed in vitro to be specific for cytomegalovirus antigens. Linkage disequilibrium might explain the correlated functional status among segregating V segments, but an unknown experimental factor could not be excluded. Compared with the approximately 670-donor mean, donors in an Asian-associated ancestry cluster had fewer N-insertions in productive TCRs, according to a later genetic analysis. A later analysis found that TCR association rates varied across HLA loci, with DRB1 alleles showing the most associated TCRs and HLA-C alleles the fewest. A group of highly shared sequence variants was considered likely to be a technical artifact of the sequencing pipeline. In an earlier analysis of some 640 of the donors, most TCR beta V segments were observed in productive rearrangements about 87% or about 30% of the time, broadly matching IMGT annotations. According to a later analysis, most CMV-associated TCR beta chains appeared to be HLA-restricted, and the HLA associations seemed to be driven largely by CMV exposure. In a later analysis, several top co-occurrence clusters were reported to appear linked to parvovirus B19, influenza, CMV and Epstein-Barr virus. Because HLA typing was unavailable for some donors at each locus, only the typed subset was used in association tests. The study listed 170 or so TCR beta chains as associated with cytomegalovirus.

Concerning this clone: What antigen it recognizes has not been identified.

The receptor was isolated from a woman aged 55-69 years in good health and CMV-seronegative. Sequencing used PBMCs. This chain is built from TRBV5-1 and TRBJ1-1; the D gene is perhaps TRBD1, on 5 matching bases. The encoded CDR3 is CASSLGGTQDAEAFF. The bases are TGCGCCAGCAGCTTGGGTGGAACACAGGACGCTGAAGCTTTCTTT.